This T cell receptor (beta chain) was captured by sequencing in a study of OX40 agonist ivuxolimab in advanced cancers. Study summary: Treatment of patients was with ivuxolimab, an agonistic anti-OX40 (CD134) antibody. Enrollees could have had prior anti-PD-1, anti-PD-L1 or anti-CTLA-4 therapy, which roughly 40% had received.

Notes on this clone: Its antigen is still unknown.

Study-level results: Clonal expansion was seen in CD4+ and CD8+ blood T cells by week 6 at 0.1 to 3.0 mg/kg. The authors also found low normalized T-cell clonal expansion in some nonresponders.

Only in-frame clones appear in the TCRdb table, and some are missing; sequencing was by immunoSEQ multiplex PCR. Of fewer than 90,000 clones listed, about 88% are singletons. Germline CDR1 and CDR2: KGHSH and LQKENI. Trimming stripped 0 bases from V and 4 bases from J, with 10 bases between. The CDR3 spans 15 residues. The V gene is TRBV18, the J gene TRBJ1-5; perhaps TRBD1 as D (6 bases). The sequenced sample was CD4+ or CD8+ T cells sorted from blood, obtained in a trial of the OX40 agonist ivuxolimab. The TCR sequence derives from an adult with an advanced solid tumor such as melanoma, head and neck, liver or kidney cancer. In DNA form, the CDR3 reads TGTGCCAGCTCACCACCCGGACAGAAAAATCAGCCCCAGCATTTT. The encoded protein is CASSPPGQKNQPQHF.